Presented here are 31 T cell receptor beta chains from one specimen sequenced in a study of control samples from healthy donors and cancer patients. Produced via immunoSEQ multiplex PCR; TCRdb's table is partial and in-frame only. The data contain 85,000 to 100,000 clones, 90% to 95% of them singletons. The sequenced sample was blood. The receptors stem from a man aged 18 to 29 in good health.

The CDR3 sequence: CASSQGRGGETQYF. The CDR3 DNA sequence: TGCGCCAGCAGCCAAGGGAGGGGTGGAGAGACCCAGTACTTC. The chain employs TRBV4-3 and TRBJ2-5; D is possibly TRBD2 (6 bases). The V end lost 1 base, the J end lost 4 bases, and 10 bases lay between the germline ends. From germline, CDR1 is LGHNA and CDR2 YSLEER. The CDR3 sequence is 14 residues long.

This chain connects TRBV10-3 to TRBJ2-1, with TRBD2 matching 13 bases. Trimming took 6 bases from V and 8 from J; bases not matched to a gene: 13. Germline loops: CDR1 ENHRY, CDR2 SYGVKD. The CDR3 loop spans 17 amino acids. The chain's CDR3 is CAIRETSGRENRHEQFF. The DNA of the CDR3 is TGTGCCATCAGGGAAACTAGCGGGAGGGAAAATCGGCATGAGCAGTTCTTC.

The DNA for the CDR3 is TGTGCCAGCAGTGAAACAGGGGGCAAGGGCAATCAGCCCCAGCATTTT. Amino acid sequence: CASSETGGKGNQPQHF. The chain is built from TRBV6-1 and TRBJ1-5; 9 bases line up with TRBD1. The germline CDR1 and CDR2 sequences are MNHNS and SASEGT. Trimming took 2 bases from V and 2 from J; bases not matched to a gene: 4. This CDR3 region has 16 residues.

This clone has just one count. CDR3 DNA sequence: TGTGCCAGCAGTGCCGGGGGGAGCTCCTATAATTCACCCCTCCACTTT. It translates to CASSAGGSSYNSPLHF. This chain uses TRBV2 with TRBJ1-6; possible D gene TRBD1, 5 bases. Trimming removed 4 bases at V and 0 bases at J, with 10 bases between. This CDR3 is 16 amino acids long. Germline V gene lookup returns CDR1 SNHLY and CDR2 FYNNEI.

The DNA for the CDR3 is TGTGCCAGCAGCTATGGGGGGACTGACCACTATGGCTACACCTTC. It is translated as CASSYGGTDHYGYTF. The gene calls are TRBV6-2 or TRBV6-3 and TRBJ1-2; a possible D gene is TRBD1 (5 bases). The CDR3 extends over 15 amino acids. The germline V gene has CDR1 MNHEY and CDR2 SVGEGT. Trimming cost V 6 bases and J 3 bases, with 17 bases left between them.

This chain joins TRBV2 and TRBJ1-2; no firm D call. The V end lost 2 bases, the J end lost 5 bases, and 15 bases lay between the germline ends. Germline loops: CDR1 SNHLY, CDR2 FYNNEI. This CDR3 is built from 15 residues. The CDR3 region is CASSERAVLSYGYTF. The CDR3 DNA reads TGTGCCAGCAGTGAACGGGCTGTTTTGTCTTATGGCTACACCTTC.

The chain joins TRBV6-5 to TRBJ1-2, with a tentative D call TRBD1 (5 bases). V dropped 11 bases and J dropped 4 bases, with 17 bases sitting between them. This CDR3 has 13 amino acids. CDR1 is MNHEY and CDR2 is SVGAGI in the germline V gene. The CDR3 reads CALTPGHLYGYTF. The CDR3 DNA reads as TGTGCCCTGACACCCGGACACCTCTATGGCTACACCTTC.

CDR3 sequence: CAITSGQGAIEQFF. The CDR3 DNA reads TGTGCCATCACCTCCGGACAGGGGGCGATTGAGCAGTTCTTC. V gene TRBV10-3 combines with J gene TRBJ2-1, with 11 bases aligning to TRBD1. The germline gives CDR1 ENHRY, CDR2 SYGVKD. This CDR3 is built from 14 residues. The V segment lost 7 bases and the J segment 9 bases; nucleotides outside the gene matches: 8.

A few counts support this clone. This sequence joins TRBV19 and TRBJ1-5; tentatively, D is TRBD1 (5 bases). The CDR3 runs to 14 residues. V dropped 0 bases and J dropped 7 bases, with 10 bases sitting between them. CDR1 is LNHDA, CDR2 SQIVND, per germline (reference sequence). The CDR3, as DNA: TGTGCCAGTAGTATAGACAGGGTGGGACAGCCCCAGCATTTT. This gives the protein CASSIDRVGQPQHF.

The chain uses TRBV6-1 and TRBJ1-5; a possible D gene is TRBD1 (6 bases). In germline, CDR1 is MNHNS, CDR2 SASEGT. The V and J ends lost 3 bases and 6 bases respectively, with 18 bases between them. The CDR3 loop spans 16 amino acids. The CDR3 nucleotides are TGTGCCAGCAGTGATCGCCCAGGGGCGTATGGTCAGCCCCAGCATTTT. Translation gives CASSDRPGAYGQPQHF.

This chain uses TRBV5-1 with TRBJ2-5, with 12 bases aligning to TRBD2. CDR3 length equals 16 residues. Germline V CDR1 and CDR2: SGHRS, YFSETQ. The J segment lost 3 bases and the V segment lost 3 bases, leaving 6 bases of the junction unmatched. The CDR3 nucleotides are TGCGCCAGCAGCTCGACTAGCGGGAGAAGGGAAGAGACCCAGTACTTC. It is translated as CASSSTSGRREETQYF.

The rearrangement joins TRBV12-5 to TRBJ1-4; D is undetermined. The CDR3 covers 14 residues. Trimming left V 3 bases short and J 0 bases short, with 5 bases between. Looked up from germline, CDR1 is LGHNT and CDR2 is FRNRAP. The chain's CDR3 is CASGLGTTNEKLFF. The CDR3 DNA reads TGTGCTAGTGGTTTAGGGACAACTAATGAAAAACTGTTTTTT.

The gene calls are TRBV7-2 and TRBJ1-4; weak D call: TRBD1 (6 bases). V was shortened by 6 bases and J by 3 bases, with 23 bases between the two germline ends. CDR3 size: 18 residues. Germline V gives CDR1 SGHTA, CDR2 FQGNSA. For the CDR3, the DNA is TGTGCCAGCAGTCCCCTCCGGCCGGGGGCAGCGGCTAATGAAAAACTGTTTTTT. This codes for CASSPLRPGAAANEKLFF.

The chain links TRBV2 to TRBJ1-3; D is unresolved. Germline V CDR1 and CDR2: SNHLY, FYNNEI. This CDR3 spans 13 amino acids. Trimming removed 9 bases at V and 4 bases at J, with 13 bases between. The chain's CDR3 is CARSGLYGNTIYF. For the CDR3, the DNA is TGTGCCAGGTCCGGTCTCTACGGAAACACCATATATTTT.

This clone was detected once. The V and J genes are TRBV14 and TRBJ1-1; tentative D call: TRBD1 (6 bases). Trimming removed 4 bases at V and 1 base at J, with 25 bases between. In germline, CDR1 is SGHDN, CDR2 FVKESK. This CDR3 has 19 residues. The CDR3 loop is CASSRIPKASGAPNTEAFF. The DNA for the CDR3 is TGTGCCAGCAGCCGTATACCCAAAGCCTCAGGGGCGCCGAACACTGAAGCTTTCTTT.

The V gene is TRBV5-4, the J gene TRBJ2-7; D remains ambiguous. Trimming shortened V by 4 bases and J by 2 bases, and 10 bases separated the two germline ends. Germline V gene lookup returns CDR1 SGHNT and CDR2 YYREEE (reference sequence). The CDR3 is 13 amino acids. The CDR3 protein is CASSIDGPYEQYF. The CDR3 DNA follows: TGTGCCAGCAGCATTGACGGTCCCTACGAGCAGTACTTC. Supplemented by reference TRBV5-4 and TRBJ2-7, the full variable domain reads ETGVTQSPTHLIKTRGQQVTLRCSSQSGHNTVSWYQQALGQGPQFIFQYYREEENGRGNFPPRFSGLQFPNYSSELNVNALELDDSALYLCASSIDGPYEQYFGPGTRLTVT.

The chain couples TRBV4-1 to TRBJ2-3, with TRBD1 as a possible D gene (5 bases). Germline V lookup: CDR1 MGHRA, CDR2 YSYEKL. This CDR3 has 16 residues. Trimming shortened V by 0 bases and J by 4 bases, and 14 bases separated the two germline ends. CDR3 sequence reads: CASSQEEQVEPDTQYF. CDR3 sequence (DNA): TGCGCCAGCAGCCAAGAAGAACAGGTAGAGCCAGATACGCAGTATTTT.

V gene TRBV6-2 or TRBV6-3 combines with J gene TRBJ2-7, with 12 bases aligning to TRBD2. J was trimmed by 2 bases and V by 3 bases; bases with no gene match: 20. The CDR3 runs 21 residues. The V gene's germline CDR1 is MNHEY and CDR2 SVGEGT. Here the CDR3 reads CASSYPRQLTSGSVRTYEQYF. CDR3 coding DNA: TGTGCCAGCAGTTATCCCCGACAGTTGACTAGCGGGAGCGTCAGGACCTACGAGCAGTACTTC.

The J gene is TRBJ1-5, the V gene TRBV12-3 or TRBV12-4, with 7 bases identical to TRBD1. The CDR3 has 13 residues. Trimming cost V 5 bases and J 5 bases; bases outside gene matches: 3. The CDR3 bases are TGTGCCAGCAGTGACAGGGTCGATCAGCCCCAGCATTTT. Translating it yields CASSDRVDQPQHF.

The chain uses TRBV4-1 and TRBJ2-3, with D hard to call. This CDR3 is 14 amino acids long. Trimming pared 4 bases from V and 4 bases from J, leaving 12 bases between. Germline V lookup: CDR1 MGHRA, CDR2 YSYEKL. CDR3 in amino acids: CASSPPRGADTQYF. Here the CDR3 DNA reads TGCGCCAGCAGCCCCCCGCGCGGCGCAGATACGCAGTATTTT.

The rearrangement joins TRBV9 to TRBJ2-1, with D perhaps being TRBD1 or TRBD2 (5 bases each). The CDR3 totals 15 residues. Between the trimmed V and J ends, which lost 5 bases and 7 bases, there was a span of 19 bases. The germline V gene has CDR1 SGDLS and CDR2 YYNGEE. The chain's CDR3 is CASSVRDPKDNEQFF. The CDR3 nucleotides read TGTGCCAGCAGTGTCCGGGACCCGAAGGATAATGAGCAGTTCTTC.

With regard to this clone: The sample contains more than one DNA sequence encoding this CDR3. The rearrangement links TRBV12-3 or TRBV12-4 to TRBJ1-3; no definite D call. There are 11 residues in the CDR3. V gave up 3 bases and J gave up 7 bases, with 4 bases separating them. CDR3 sequence reads: CASSFGNTIYF. In nucleotides, the CDR3 is TGTGCCAGCAGTTTTGGGAACACCATATATTTT.

On this clone itself: One junction end does not reproduce the germline sequence, and a read error may be involved. V is TRBV7-7 and J is TRBJ2-7; a possible D gene is TRBD2 (5 bases). Germline CDR1 SSHAT, CDR2 FNYEAQ (reference sequence). The CDR3 runs to 15 residues. DNA of the CDR3: TGTGCTAGCAGCTTAGCGTTAGACGGACCTTACGAGCAGTACTTC. Translating it yields CASSLALDGPYEQYF.

The chain employs TRBV19 and TRBJ2-3; 10 bases are shared with TRBD2. The CDR3 sequence is 16 residues long. Looked up from germline, CDR1 is LNHDA and CDR2 is SQIVND (reference sequence). J gave up 5 bases and V 3 bases, and 8 bases lay outside the gene matches. CDR3 protein: CASSISSGRVGDTQYF. The CDR3 DNA reads as TGTGCCAGTAGTATCTCCAGCGGGAGGGTGGGAGATACGCAGTATTTT.

This clone was seen only once. The J gene is TRBJ2-7, the V gene TRBV2, with D possibly TRBD1 on 6 matching bases. The CDR3 runs 15 residues. Trimming took off 2 bases at V and 4 bases at J, with 15 bases between the two ends. Germline loops: CDR1 SNHLY, CDR2 FYNNEI. The CDR3 sequence is CASSERTVKPYEQYF. The CDR3 bases are TGTGCCAGCAGTGAACGGACAGTGAAGCCATACGAGCAGTACTTC.

The chain employs TRBV7-2 and TRBJ1-3; D not resolved. V shed 1 base and J shed 1 base, with 2 bases lying between them. The CDR3 loop spans 13 amino acids. Germline V gene sequence: CDR1 SGHTA, CDR2 FQGNSA. Here the CDR3 reads CASSLGSGNTIYF. As DNA, the CDR3 is TGTGCCAGCAGCTTAGGTTCTGGAAACACCATATATTTT.

The V and J genes are TRBV2 and TRBJ2-1; a weak D match, TRBD2 (6 bases). The CDR3 has 16 residues. With 8 bases removed from V and 9 bases from J, the gap between germline ends came to 26 bases. Germline CDR1 SNHLY, CDR2 FYNNEI. The CDR3 region has the DNA TGTGCCAGCGCGCTACCCCGGGACTCCCCTGTCGGTGAGCAGTTCTTC. It is translated as CASALPRDSPVGEQFF.

V gene TRBV18 combines with J gene TRBJ1-1, with 10 positions matching TRBD1. V was clipped by 5 bases and J by 1 base; unmatched bases: 1. The length of the CDR3 is 14 residues. The germline V gene encodes CDR1 KGHSH and CDR2 LQKENI. CDR3 nucleotide sequence: TGTGCCAGCTCAAGACAGGGGGCGAACACTGAAGCTTTCTTT. Translating it yields CASSRQGANTEAFF. Full variable domain (missing parts from reference TRBV18 and TRBJ1-1): NAGVMQNPRHLVRRRGQEARLRCSPMKGHSHVYWYRQLPEEGLKFMVYLQKENIIDESGMPKERFSAEFPKEGPSILRIQQVVRGDSAAYFCASSRQGANTEAFFGQGTRLTVV.

This sequence joins TRBV19 and TRBJ2-1; D may match TRBD1 or TRBD2 (5 bases each). The germline V gene has CDR1 LNHDA and CDR2 SQIVND (reference sequence). The germline V and J ends were trimmed by 5 bases and 10 bases, with 9 bases remaining between them. The CDR3 extends over 11 amino acids. The DNA of the CDR3 is TGTGCCAGTAGTGCCCGGGACGAGCAGTTCTTC. Protein product: CASSARDEQFF.

The chain carries TRBV6-5 and TRBJ1-6, with TRBD1 identical over 10 bases. The CDR3 is made up of 15 amino acids. Germline trimming cut 6 bases from V and 5 bases from J; bases unmatched to any gene: 4. The germline CDR1 and CDR2 sequences are MNHEY and SVGAGI. CDR3 sequence (DNA): TGTGCCAGCAGGGACAGGGGGTTCCATAATTCACCCCTCCACTTT. It encodes CASRDRGFHNSPLHF.

For the CDR3, the DNA is TGTGCCAGCAGCCTGACAGGGATGAACACTGAAGCTTTCTTT. Encoded protein: CASSLTGMNTEAFF. The chain combines TRBV6-5 with TRBJ1-1; TRBD1 matches 7 bases. The CDR3 spans 14 residues. Germline CDR1 MNHEY, CDR2 SVGAGI. Trimming took 6 bases from V and 0 from J; bases not matched to a gene: 4.